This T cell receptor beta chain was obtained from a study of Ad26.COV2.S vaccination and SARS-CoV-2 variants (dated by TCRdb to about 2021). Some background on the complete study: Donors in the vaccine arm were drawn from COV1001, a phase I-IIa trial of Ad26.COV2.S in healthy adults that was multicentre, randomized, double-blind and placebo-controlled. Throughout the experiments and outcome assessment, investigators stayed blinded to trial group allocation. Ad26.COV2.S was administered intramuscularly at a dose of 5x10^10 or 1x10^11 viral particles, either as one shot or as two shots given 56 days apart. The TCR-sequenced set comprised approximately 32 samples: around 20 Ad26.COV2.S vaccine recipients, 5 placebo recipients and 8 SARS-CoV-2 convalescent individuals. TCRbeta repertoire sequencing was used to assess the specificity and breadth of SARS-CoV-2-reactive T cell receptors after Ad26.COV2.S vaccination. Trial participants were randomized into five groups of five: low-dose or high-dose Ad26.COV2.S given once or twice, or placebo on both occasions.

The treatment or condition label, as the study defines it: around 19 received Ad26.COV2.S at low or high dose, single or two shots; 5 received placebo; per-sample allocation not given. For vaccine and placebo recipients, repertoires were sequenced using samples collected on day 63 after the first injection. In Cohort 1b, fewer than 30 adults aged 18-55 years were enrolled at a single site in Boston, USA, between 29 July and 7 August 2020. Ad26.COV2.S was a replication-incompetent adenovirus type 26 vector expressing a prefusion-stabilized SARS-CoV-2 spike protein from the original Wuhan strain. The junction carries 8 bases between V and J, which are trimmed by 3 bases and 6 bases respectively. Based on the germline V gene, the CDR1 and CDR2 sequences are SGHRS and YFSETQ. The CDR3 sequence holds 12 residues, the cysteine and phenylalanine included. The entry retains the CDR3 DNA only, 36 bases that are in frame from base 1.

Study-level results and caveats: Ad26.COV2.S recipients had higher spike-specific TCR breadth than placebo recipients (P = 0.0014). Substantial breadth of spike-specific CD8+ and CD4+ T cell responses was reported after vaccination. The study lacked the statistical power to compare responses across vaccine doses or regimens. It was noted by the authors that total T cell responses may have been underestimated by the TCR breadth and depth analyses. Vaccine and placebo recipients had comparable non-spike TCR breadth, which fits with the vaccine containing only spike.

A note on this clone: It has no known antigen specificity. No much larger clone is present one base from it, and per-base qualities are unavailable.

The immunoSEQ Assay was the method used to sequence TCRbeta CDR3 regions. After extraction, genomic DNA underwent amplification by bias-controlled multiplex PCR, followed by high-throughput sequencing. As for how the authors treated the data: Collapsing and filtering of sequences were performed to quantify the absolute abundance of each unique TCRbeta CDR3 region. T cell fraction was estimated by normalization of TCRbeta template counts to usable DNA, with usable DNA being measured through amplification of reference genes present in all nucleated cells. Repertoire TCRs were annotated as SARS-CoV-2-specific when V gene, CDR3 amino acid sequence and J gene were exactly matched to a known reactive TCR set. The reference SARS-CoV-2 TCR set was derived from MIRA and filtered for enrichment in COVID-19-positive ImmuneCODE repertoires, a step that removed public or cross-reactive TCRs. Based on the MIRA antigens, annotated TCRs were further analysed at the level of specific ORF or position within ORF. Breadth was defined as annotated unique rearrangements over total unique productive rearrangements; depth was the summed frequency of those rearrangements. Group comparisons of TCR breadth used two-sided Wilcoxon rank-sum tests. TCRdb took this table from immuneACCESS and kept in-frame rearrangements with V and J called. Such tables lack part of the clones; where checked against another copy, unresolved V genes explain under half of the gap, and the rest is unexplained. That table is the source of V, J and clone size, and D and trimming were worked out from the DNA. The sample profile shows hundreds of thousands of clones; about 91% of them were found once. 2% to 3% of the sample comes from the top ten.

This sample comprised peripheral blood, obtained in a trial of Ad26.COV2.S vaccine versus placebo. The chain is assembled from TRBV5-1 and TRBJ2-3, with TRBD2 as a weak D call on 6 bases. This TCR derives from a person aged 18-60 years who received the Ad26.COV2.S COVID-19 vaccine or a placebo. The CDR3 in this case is CASSWSGDTQYF. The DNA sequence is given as TGCGCCAGCAGCTGGAGCGGGGATACGCAGTATTTT.